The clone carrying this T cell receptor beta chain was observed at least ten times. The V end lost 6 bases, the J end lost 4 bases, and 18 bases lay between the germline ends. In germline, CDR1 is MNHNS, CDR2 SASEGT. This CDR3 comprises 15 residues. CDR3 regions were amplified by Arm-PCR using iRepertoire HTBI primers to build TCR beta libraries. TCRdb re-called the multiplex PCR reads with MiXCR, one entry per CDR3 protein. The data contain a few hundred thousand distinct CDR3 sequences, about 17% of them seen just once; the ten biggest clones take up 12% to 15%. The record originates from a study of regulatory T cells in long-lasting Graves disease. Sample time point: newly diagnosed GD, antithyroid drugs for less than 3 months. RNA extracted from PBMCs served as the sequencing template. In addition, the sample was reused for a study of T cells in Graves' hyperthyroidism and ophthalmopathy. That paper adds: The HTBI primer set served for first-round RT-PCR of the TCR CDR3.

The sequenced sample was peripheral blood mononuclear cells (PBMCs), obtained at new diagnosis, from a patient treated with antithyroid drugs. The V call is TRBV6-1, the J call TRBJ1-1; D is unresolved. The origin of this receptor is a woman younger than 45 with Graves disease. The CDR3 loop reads CASRNEYLRFTEAFF. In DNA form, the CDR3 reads TGTGCCAGCAGAAACGAATATCTCAGGTTCACTGAAGCTTTCTTT.